The rows below give T cell receptor beta chains drawn from one sample of a study of technical replicates of blood from a handful of donors. The protocol was immunoSEQ multiplex PCR, while the TCRdb copy is restricted to in-frame clones and leaves out a portion. This table has approximately 87,000 clones, approximately 92% appearing once. The sequenced material came from T cells isolated from PBMCs. Source of these receptors: a human donor in good health. Some clones in this sample may be carry-over from other donors' samples. Both conserved end residues are part of each CDR3. Each record gives: clone size, J gene, D gene, V gene, CDR3 protein, CDR3 DNA. A D gene is named only where the DNA matches it firmly. Clone size is shown for a subset of rows, as once, few, many or a class of expanded clone.

once TRBJ2-1 TRBD1 TRBV9 CASSGQGTEQFF TGTGCCAGCAGCGGACAGGGTACTGAGCAGTTCTTC
- TRBJ2-1 - TRBV6-5 CASSSGDGLSYNEQFF TGTGCCAGCAGTTCAGGGGACGGGCTGTCGTACAATGAGCAGTTCTTC
- TRBJ2-7 - TRBV27 CASSFTGDYEQYF TGTGCCAGCAGTTTTACGGGAGACTACGAGCAGTACTTC
- TRBJ2-7 - TRBV4-3 CASSQERDTAYEQYF TGCGCCAGCAGCCAAGAACGGGACACGGCCTACGAGCAGTACTTC
once TRBJ1-2 - TRBV7-2 CASSLPYAGMGYTF TGTGCCAGCAGCTTGCCTTACGCGGGGATGGGCTACACCTTC
- TRBJ2-1 - TRBV6-1 CASSFPGGEQFF TGTGCCAGCAGTTTTCCCGGAGGTGAGCAGTTCTTC
- TRBJ2-7 TRBD2 TRBV27 CASSPRVAGGTTSHEQYF TGTGCCAGCAGTCCCCGGGTAGCGGGAGGAACCACCTCCCACGAGCAGTACTTC
few TRBJ2-7 - TRBV2 CASIPQGKGYEQYF TGTGCCAGCATACCCCAGGGGAAGGGCTACGAGCAGTACTTC
- TRBJ1-5 TRBD1 TRBV28 CASRQGRDQPQHF TGTGCCAGCAGACAGGGGCGGGATCAGCCCCAGCATTTT
- TRBJ2-1 - TRBV7-3 CASSQGGGNEQFF TGTGCCAGCAGCCAGGGAGGGGGCAATGAGCAGTTCTTC
- TRBJ2-5 TRBD2 TRBV2 CASSDDPAGEGFETQYF TGTGCCAGCAGTGACGACCCGGCGGGAGAGGGATTTGAGACCCAGTACTTC
- TRBJ2-2 TRBD1 TRBV9 CASSAGQGNTGELFF TGTGCCAGCAGCGCCGGACAGGGTAACACCGGGGAGCTGTTTTTT
- TRBJ2-5 TRBD2 TRBV5-1 CASSLDWASGLGETQYF TGCGCCAGCAGCTTGGATTGGGCTAGCGGCCTGGGAGAGACCCAGTACTTC
- TRBJ1-1 - TRBV9 CASSVVGRGNTEAFF TGTGCCAGCAGCGTAGTTGGGAGGGGGAACACTGAAGCTTTCTTT
- TRBJ1-2 TRBD1 TRBV7-9 CASSLVGQGTYGYTF TGTGCCAGCAGCTTAGTGGGACAGGGGACCTATGGCTACACCTTC
- TRBJ1-1 - TRBV5-6 CASSQPGNTEAFF TGTGCCAGCAGCCAACCGGGGAACACTGAAGCTTTCTTT
- TRBJ2-1 TRBD2 TRBV7-9 CASSRDSGGQYEQFF TGTGCCAGCAGCCGAGACAGCGGGGGGCAATATGAGCAGTTCTTC
- TRBJ1-2 - TRBV7-2 CASSILSGRGDGYTF TGTGCCAGCAGCATCCTCTCCGGCAGGGGAGATGGCTACACCTTC
- TRBJ1-2 - TRBV5-7 CASSLGGLREKDGYTF TGTGCCAGCAGCTTGGGAGGGCTCCGGGAGAAGGACGGCTACACCTTC
- TRBJ2-2 - TRBV29-1 CSALEGVGELFF TGCAGCGCCCTAGAGGGAGTCGGGGAGCTGTTTTTT
- TRBJ2-2 - TRBV4-3 CASSHFAGPTGELFF TGCGCCAGCAGCCATTTCGCGGGACCCACCGGGGAGCTGTTTTTT
- TRBJ2-7 TRBD2 TRBV19 CASSPRTAGGLEQYF TGTGCCTCCTCACCTCGGACAGCGGGAGGCCTCGAGCAGTACTTC
- TRBJ2-7 - TRBV14 CASSQALGDYEQYF TGTGCCAGCAGCCAAGCACTGGGCGATTACGAGCAGTACTTC
- TRBJ2-7 - TRBV7-2 CASSPAVGRGYEQYF TGTGCCAGCAGCCCTGCGGTCGGCAGGGGTTACGAGCAGTACTTC
few TRBJ2-7 - TRBV6-5 CASSYVPSYEQYF TGTGCCAGCAGTTACGTTCCATCCTACGAGCAGTACTTC
- TRBJ2-4 TRBD2 TRBV6-5 CASSYGTTGTNIQYF TGTGCCAGCAGTTACGGGACTACCGGAACAAACATTCAGTACTTC
- TRBJ2-7 - TRBV7-9 CASSWTVHEQYF TGTGCCAGCAGCTGGACAGTTCACGAGCAGTACTTC
- TRBJ2-2 - TRBV7-3 CASSLLQTTGELFF TGTGCCAGCAGCTTATTACAAACCACCGGGGAGCTGTTTTTT
- TRBJ2-5 TRBD2 TRBV11-2 CASSLAGKIETQYF TGTGCCAGCAGCCTAGCGGGGAAAATAGAGACCCAGTACTTC